The 17 T cell receptor beta chains reported below all come from one sample, sequenced in a study of early T cells in non-severe SARS-CoV-2 infection. TCRdb processed the 5' RACE reads anew with MiXCR; each CDR3 protein has one entry. The sample yields about 66,000 distinct CDR3 sequences, around 14% seen once. Specimen: whole blood. These receptors came from an adult who was a healthcare worker with PCR-confirmed SARS-CoV-2 infection or an uninfected control (not recorded which).

This clonotype was observed many times. The chain combines TRBV10-3 with TRBJ2-3; TRBD2 matches at 8 bases. CDR3 length: 15 amino acids. V lost 4 bases and J lost 3; bases outside the gene matches: 6. CDR1 and CDR2 (germline): ENHRY, SYGVKD. The CDR3 DNA follows: TGTGCCATCAGTGGCAGCGGGGGTTCGACAGATACGCAGTATTTT. It yields the protein CAISGSGGSTDTQYF.

This clonotype has more than one count but fewer than ten. The J gene is TRBJ2-1, the V gene TRBV7-8; the D gene is possibly TRBD2 (5 bases). This CDR3 has 15 residues. Per the germline V gene, CDR1 is SGHVS and CDR2 is FQNEAQ. Between the trimmed V and J ends, which lost 5 bases and 6 bases, there was a span of 17 bases. The CDR3 region has the DNA TGTGCCAGCAGCATCTCCCAGAACCTAGCCAATGAGCAGTTCTTC. Protein sequence: CASSISQNLANEQFF. Full variable domain (missing parts from reference TRBV7-8 and TRBJ2-1): GAGVSQSPRYKVAKRGQDVALRCDPISGHVSLFWYQQALGQGPEFLTYFQNEAQLDKSGLPSDRFFAERPEGSVSTLKIQRTQQEDSAVYLCASSISQNLANEQFFGPGTRLTVL.

This clonotype has just a few counts. CDR3 residues: CASSYGTLGTQYF. The CDR3 DNA is TGTGCCAGCAGCTACGGGACTCTGGGGACCCAGTACTTC. This sequence joins TRBV7-6 and TRBJ2-5; a weak D match, TRBD2 (6 bases). CDR3 length: 13 amino acids. Germline CDR1 and CDR2: SGHVS and FNYEAQ. The germline V and J ends were trimmed by 4 bases and 7 bases, with 13 bases remaining between them.

This chain joins TRBV29-1 and TRBJ1-5; 7 bases are a match to TRBD1. CDR1 is SQVTM, CDR2 ANQGSEA, per germline. The CDR3 covers 13 residues. After removal of 6 bases from V and 5 bases from J, the junction contained 7 bases not matched to a gene. CDR3 protein: CSVAPGQHQPQHF. For the CDR3, the DNA is TGCAGCGTAGCTCCGGGACAGCATCAGCCCCAGCATTTT.

This clonotype was counted at least ten times. The DNA of the CDR3 is TGCAGTGCTACCTCCACCCACAGCCGGGAGCAGTTCTTC. Translated: CSATSTHSREQFF. This chain connects TRBV20-1 to TRBJ2-1; no firm D call. The CDR3 has 13 residues. V lost 4 bases and J 10 bases, leaving 17 bases between the germline ends. Germline CDR1 and CDR2: DFQATT and SNEGSKA (reference sequence).

The table lists this clonotype with a few counts. The chain links TRBV7-9 to TRBJ2-7, with D possibly TRBD2 on 6 matching bases. Germline CDR1 and CDR2: SEHNR and FQNEAQ (reference sequence). The V end lost 11 bases, the J end lost 9 bases, and 23 bases lay between the germline ends. The CDR3 is 13 amino acids. Here the CDR3 reads CASRGLGTARQYF. CDR3 nucleotides: TGTGCCTCGCGGGGCCTCGGGACTGCTCGGCAGTACTTC.

This clonotype was counted ten times or more. The chain has TRBV28 and TRBJ2-7, with 7 bases identical to TRBD1. This CDR3 has 15 amino acids. Germline V CDR1 and CDR2: MDHEN, SYDVKM. J gave up 1 base and V 8 bases, and 11 bases lay outside the gene matches. The DNA for the CDR3 is TGTGCCAGCTGTTCCCAGGACAGGAGATCCTACGAGCAGTACTTC. Residues: CASCSQDRRSYEQYF.

At least ten counts were recorded for this clonotype. The rearrangement links TRBV7-9 to TRBJ2-1, with 9 bases matching TRBD2. The CDR3 runs 15 residues. Germline values: CDR1 SEHNR, CDR2 FQNEAQ (reference sequence). The J segment lost 9 bases and the V segment lost 0 bases, leaving 6 bases of the junction unmatched. The DNA of the CDR3 is TGTGCCAGCAGCTTAGCTTTGCCGACTAGCGGTGAGCAGTTCTTC. It yields the protein CASSLALPTSGEQFF.

V usage is TRBV14 and J usage is TRBJ1-1, with D possibly TRBD1 on 5 matching bases. V was trimmed by 2 bases and J by 1 base, leaving 8 bases between them. CDR1 and CDR2 from the germline V gene are SGHDN and FVKESK. This CDR3 comprises 14 residues. The CDR3 DNA sequence: TGTGCCAGCAGCCAACGGACAAGGAACACTGAAGCTTTCTTT. It specifies CASSQRTRNTEAFF.

J is TRBJ1-5 and V is TRBV20-1; D unclear. V lost 1 base, J lost 6 bases, and 7 bases lay in between. Germline CDR1 reads DFQATT; CDR2 reads SNEGSKA (reference sequence). The CDR3 has 12 residues. The CDR3 reads CSARGLGQPQHF. CDR3 bases: TGCAGTGCTAGAGGACTCGGTCAGCCCCAGCATTTT.

The CDR3 loop is CASSPPQSSGNTIYF. In DNA form, the CDR3 reads TGTGCCAGCAGTCCCCCGCAGAGCTCTGGAAACACCATATATTTT. V and J are TRBV28 and TRBJ1-3; D not certain. The CDR3 length is 15 residues. Trimming cost V 5 bases and J 0 bases, with 11 bases left between them. Germline loops: CDR1 MDHEN, CDR2 SYDVKM.

There are a few counts of this clonotype. The V and J genes are TRBV29-1 and TRBJ2-7, with TRBD1 matching 10 bases. This CDR3 spans 13 amino acids. V was pared by 6 bases and J by 4 bases, with 6 bases of the junction left unmatched. Germline loops: CDR1 SQVTM, CDR2 ANQGSEA. The CDR3 nucleotides read TGCAGCGTCGTGACAGGGGGCTTGTACGAGCAGTACTTC. Translating gives CSVVTGGLYEQYF.

This clonotype was seen at least ten times. The chain recombines TRBV4-2 with TRBJ2-6; 8 positions match TRBD1. CDR1 and CDR2 (germline): LGHNA, YNFKEQ. The CDR3 extends over 19 amino acids. V trimming: 4 bases; J trimming: 4 bases; junction bases outside the gene matches: 15. CDR3 residues: CASSPASVDRASGANVLTF. The DNA of the CDR3 is TGTGCCAGCAGCCCCGCCTCGGTGGACAGGGCTTCCGGGGCCAACGTCCTGACTTTC.

The rearrangement uses TRBV24-1 and TRBJ2-2; possibly TRBD2 for D (5 bases). Germline V gene data show CDR1 as KGHDR and CDR2 as SFDVKD. Trimming pared 7 bases from V and 3 bases from J, leaving 11 bases between. CDR3 length: 14 residues. Here the CDR3 DNA reads TGTGCCACCAGGGCCGCCGGGGACACCGGGGAGCTGTTTTTT. It specifies CATRAAGDTGELFF.

This clonotype came up many times. The V and J genes are TRBV20-1 and TRBJ1-5; D is perhaps TRBD1 (6 bases). The germline CDR1 and CDR2 sequences are DFQATT and SNEGSKA (reference sequence). The V and J ends lost 0 bases and 0 bases respectively, with 18 bases between them. The CDR3 is made up of 18 amino acids. The CDR3 spells CSARDNRESDYSNQPQHF. DNA of the CDR3: TGCAGTGCTAGAGACAACAGGGAGAGTGACTATAGCAATCAGCCCCAGCATTTT.

This chain joins TRBV9 and TRBJ2-3; D not certain. V was pared by 2 bases and J by 3 bases, with 13 bases between. The germline gives CDR1 SGDLS, CDR2 YYNGEE. This CDR3 comprises 15 residues. In DNA form, the CDR3 reads TGTGCCAGCAGCGTGATTAGTATAGGGACAGATACGCAGTATTTT. Translating gives CASSVISIGTDTQYF.

Within the sample, this clonotype is medium-sized. The chain is built from TRBV20-1 and TRBJ2-3; maybe TRBD2 (6 bases). The length of the CDR3 is 14 residues. Trimming stripped 7 bases from V and 5 bases from J, with 19 bases between. Germline lookup yields CDR1 DFQATT and CDR2 SNEGSKA (reference sequence). The DNA of the CDR3 is TGCAGTGTCCGGACCGGAGGGCCGGAAGATACGCAGTATTTT. Protein sequence: CSVRTGGPEDTQYF.